The rows below give T cell receptor beta chains drawn from one sample of a study of blood T cell repertoires in COVID-19. TCRdb's copy holds only in-frame clones and misses some; the assay was immunoSEQ multiplex PCR. The sample lists roughly 160,000 clones; around 81% were seen once. The sample was peripheral blood. These receptors all come from a man aged 70-80 years with active or convalescent COVID-19. The CDR3 runs from the conserved cysteine through the conserved F or W. The D gene is left open where the match is weak. Not every row has a clone size; where given, it reads once, few, many or a size class.

>12|TRBV12-3/TRBV12-4|-|-|TRBJ1-2
TGTGCCAGCAGTTTAGAGGGGTATGGCTACACCTTC
CASSLEGYGYTF
>15|TRBV7-2|-|TRBD2|TRBJ2-7
TGTGCCAGCAGCACCCCTAGCGGGAGTATCAATGAGCAGTACTTC
CASSTPSGSINEQYF
>13|TRBV6-5|-|-|TRBJ1-3
TGTGCCAGCAGTTACTCGTACAGAAACACCATATATTTT
CASSYSYRNTIYF
>15|TRBV19|-|-|TRBJ1-6
TGTGCCAGTAGTATAGCGGGGGGCATGAATTCACCCCTCCACTTT
CASSIAGGMNSPLHF
>13|TRBV30|-|TRBD1|TRBJ1-1
TGTGCCTGGAGTGCCTACAGGGGGACTGAAGCTTTCTTT
CAWSAYRGTEAFF
>15|TRBV5-5|-|-|TRBJ2-1
TGTGCCAGCAGCTTGGCAGCCCTCGGGTACAATGAGCAGTTCTTC
CASSLAALGYNEQFF
>13|TRBV7-9|many|-|TRBJ2-7
TGTGCCAGCATGGAGTCGCTTGGCTACGAGCAGTACTTC
CASMESLGYEQYF
>15|TRBV18|-|-|TRBJ1-5
TGTGCCAGCTCACCAGGGGAAGCGGGGATTCAGCCCCAGCATTTT
CASSPGEAGIQPQHF
>16|TRBV29-1|-|-|TRBJ2-5
TGCAGCGTTGAAGCCCCCTCGACAGGTCGGTGGGAGACCCAGTACTTC
CSVEAPSTGRWETQYF
>15|TRBV9|-|-|TRBJ1-4
TGTGCCAGCAGCGTCCGTCCTTACCGAGGAGAAAAACTGTTTTTT
CASSVRPYRGEKLFF
>13|TRBV11-3|-|-|TRBJ2-5
TGTGCCAGCAGCTCGACAGTAGTGGAGACCCAGTACTTC
CASSSTVVETQYF
>15|TRBV19|-|TRBD1|TRBJ2-7
TGTGCCAGTAGCACCTATGCAGGGGGCAAGAACGAGCAGTACTTC
CASSTYAGGKNEQYF
>15|TRBV29-1|-|TRBD1|TRBJ2-5
TGCAGCGTTGGACCGGGACAGGGGAACCAAGAGACCCAGTACTTC
CSVGPGQGNQETQYF
>19|TRBV5-1|few|-|TRBJ1-6
TGCGCCAGCAGCTTGGGACGCGGGGGGCAGGGCTCCTATAATTCACCCCTCCACTTT
CASSLGRGGQGSYNSPLHF
>13|TRBV19|-|TRBD1|TRBJ1-2
TGTGCCAGTACCACAGACAGGGGCTATGGCTACACCTTC
CASTTDRGYGYTF
>19|TRBV7-2|-|TRBD1|TRBJ2-4
TGTGCCAGCAGCTTAAGGGCAGGGGGCATTAATTCTGTCAAAAACATTCAGTACTTC
CASSLRAGGINSVKNIQYF
>13|TRBV11-3|-|-|TRBJ2-7
TGTGCCAGCAGCTTCCGGGACAACTACGAGCAGTACTTC
CASSFRDNYEQYF
>17|TRBV18|-|TRBD2|TRBJ2-2
TGTGCCAGCTCACCACCTACTAGCGGGTGGAACACCGGGGAGCTGTTTTTT
CASSPPTSGWNTGELFF
>14|TRBV27|-|-|TRBJ1-4
TGTGCCAGCAGTTTACGGCGGTTTAATGAAAAACTGTTTTTT
CASSLRRFNEKLFF
>17|TRBV3-1/TRBV3-2|-|-|TRBJ1-4
TGTGCCAGCAGCCAGCGCTCACAGGGAATCTGGAATGAAAAACTGTTTTTT
CASSQRSQGIWNEKLFF
>15|TRBV19|-|-|TRBJ2-1
TGTGCCAGTAGCCCTATGGTCCAGGGGTACAATGAGCAGTTCTTC
CASSPMVQGYNEQFF
>13|TRBV5-1|-|-|TRBJ1-2
TGCGCCAGCAGCACCGAGCGGGCCGGGGGCTACACCTTC
CASSTERAGGYTF